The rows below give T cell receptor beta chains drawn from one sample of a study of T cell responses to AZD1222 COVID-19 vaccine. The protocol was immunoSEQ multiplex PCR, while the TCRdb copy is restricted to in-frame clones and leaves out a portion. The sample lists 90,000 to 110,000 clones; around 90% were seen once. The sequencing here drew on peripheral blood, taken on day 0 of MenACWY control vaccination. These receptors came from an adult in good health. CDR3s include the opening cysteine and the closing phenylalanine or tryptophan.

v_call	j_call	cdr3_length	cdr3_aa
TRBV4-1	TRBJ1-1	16	CASKHTGGGTNTEAFF
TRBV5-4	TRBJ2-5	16	CASSLLGQGAGETQYF
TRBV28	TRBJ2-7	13	CASRQGTSYEQYF
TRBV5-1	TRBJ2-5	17	CASSPGTSGSGEETQYF
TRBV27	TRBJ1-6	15	CASSLRSGVNSPLHF
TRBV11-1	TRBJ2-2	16	CASSSRDRANTGELFF
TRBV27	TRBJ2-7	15	CASTSGGEGTREQYF
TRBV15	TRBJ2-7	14	CATSFSPDPYEQYF
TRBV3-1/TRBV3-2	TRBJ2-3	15	CASSQGPSGADTQYF
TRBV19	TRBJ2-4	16	CASSIIAGPDKNIQYF
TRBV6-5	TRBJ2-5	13	CASSPGYQETQYF
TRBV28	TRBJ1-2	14	CACFDSRSNYGYTF
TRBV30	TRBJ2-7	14	CAWNSGTGAYEQYF
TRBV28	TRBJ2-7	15	CASSSPGYGSYEQYF
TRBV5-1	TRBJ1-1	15	CASSLQSQSNTEAFF
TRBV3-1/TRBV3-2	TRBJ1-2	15	CASSQERAGLFGYTF
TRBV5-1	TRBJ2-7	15	CASSFGWVGSYEQYF
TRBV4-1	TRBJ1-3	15	CASSQVYSKGNTIYF
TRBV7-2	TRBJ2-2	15	CASSFKRGNTGELFF
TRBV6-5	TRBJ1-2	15	CASSYSKTGINGYTF
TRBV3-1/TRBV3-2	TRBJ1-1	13	CASRQLAYTEAFF
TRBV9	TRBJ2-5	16	CASSVATGGVVETQYF
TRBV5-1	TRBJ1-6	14	CASSLAIAGSPLHF
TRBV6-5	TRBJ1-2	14	CASRRGTGNYGYTF
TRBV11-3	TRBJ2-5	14	CASSSTGGGETQYF
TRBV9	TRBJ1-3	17	CASSVGGTGHSGNTIYF
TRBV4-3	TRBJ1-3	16	CASSPAAVGSGNTIYF
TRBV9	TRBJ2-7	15	CASSVGLALYYEQYF
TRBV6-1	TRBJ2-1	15	CASSELAGGPGEQFF
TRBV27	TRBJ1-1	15	CASSPGAAVNTEAFF
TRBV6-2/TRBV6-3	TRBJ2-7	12	CASSFRDYEQYF
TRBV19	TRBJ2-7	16	CASSIASRGSSYEQYF
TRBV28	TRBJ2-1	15	CASSLRGRRRNEQFF
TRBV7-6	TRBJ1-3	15	CASSPGTGQGNTIYF
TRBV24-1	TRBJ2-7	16	CATPTWTSGDFYEQYF
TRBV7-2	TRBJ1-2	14	CASSIGQLRYGYTF
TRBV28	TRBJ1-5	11	CASSLTQPQHF
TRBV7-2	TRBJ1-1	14	CASSIGTGLAEAFF
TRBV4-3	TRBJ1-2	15	CASSQREGRLGGYTF
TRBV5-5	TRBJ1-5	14	CASSFIDSNQPQHF